These 21 T cell receptor beta chains originate from one sample sequenced in a study of T-cell reconstitution after alpha-beta-depleted transplantation in children (TCRdb year 2016). Interpreted using the paper, the treatment or condition label stands for: allogeneic hematopoietic cell transplantation with graft depleted of TCRalphabeta T cells and CD19 B cells. Library preparation employed PCR. Sequencing relied on an Illumina HiSeq 2500. To normalize quantification of the TCRbeta repertoire, the TCR libraries were built with molecular barcoding that relied on unique molecular identifiers. Using fastp trimming at Q25 and MiXCR clonotype assembly, TCRdb reanalyzed the public sequencing data and kept in-frame beta chains. For every CDR3 protein sequence, its rows merge into one entry that carries the most common genes and DNA. This sample has some 300,000 distinct CDR3 sequences in its table, and around 9.1% of those were observed once. The top ten constitute less than 9% of the sample.

The sample consisted of PBMCs, taken before TCRalphabeta/CD19-depleted stem cell transplant. The source of these receptors is a boy in the first two years of life with acute myeloid leukemia, due to receive a stem cell transplant.

This clonotype has a count of ten or more. The CDR3 DNA is TGCAGTGCTAGAGGGGGACTAGAGGGGAGCTCCTACGAGCAGTACTTC. Translated, it gives CSARGGLEGSSYEQYF. J is TRBJ2-7 and V is TRBV20-1, with 8 bases fitting TRBD2. This CDR3 has 16 residues. V lost 1 base, J lost 0 bases, and 8 bases stayed unmatched. Germline loops: CDR1 DFQATT, CDR2 SNEGSKA (reference sequence).

In its sample, this clonotype was seen a few times. This chain uses TRBV12-5 with TRBJ2-1; 11 bases fit TRBD2. The germline V gene has CDR1 LGHNT and CDR2 FRNRAP. Losses at the gene ends were 3 bases for V and 7 bases for J; bases not matched to a gene: 14. The CDR3 contains 18 residues. The CDR3 DNA reads TGTGCTAGTGGTTTTGGGGCTAGCGGGGGGAGAGCCCTGAATGAGCAGTTCTTC. Protein: CASGFGASGGRALNEQFF.

This clonotype was seen more than once but under ten times. The chain has TRBV21-1 and TRBJ2-3; whether TRBD1, the table's D call, matches the DNA was not checked. TRBV21-1 is assigned pseudogene status. The length of the CDR3 is 20 residues. The CDR3 DNA reads TGTGCCAGCAGCAAATCAGGCCCTTGGACAGGACATTCACGCACAGATACGCAGTATTTT. Its translation: CASSKSGPWTGHSRTDTQYF.

The CDR3 DNA follows: TGTGGGGGACAGGCGAACACCGGGGAGCTGTTTTTT. Protein: CGGQANTGELFF. This chain connects TRBV6-1 to TRBJ2-2; 8 bases are shared with TRBD1. The V gene's germline CDR1 is MNHNS and CDR2 SASEGT. The CDR3 loop spans 12 amino acids.

The J gene is TRBJ2-7, the V gene TRBV6-5, with a possible D match to TRBD1 (6 bases). CDR3 size: 12 residues. Germline CDR1 MNHEY, CDR2 SVGAGI. The V and J ends lost 6 bases and 4 bases respectively, with 10 bases between them. The chain's CDR3 is CASRRQDYEQYF. The CDR3 DNA sequence: TGTGCCAGCAGACGACAGGATTACGAGCAGTACTTC.

The V and J genes are TRBV28 and TRBJ2-7, with D tentatively TRBD1 (5 bases). The ends were cut back, 5 bases at V and 0 bases at J, with 11 bases in the middle. CDR3 size: 14 residues. The V gene's germline CDR1 is MDHEN and CDR2 SYDVKM. The CDR3 here is CASSRQRSSYEQYF. The CDR3 coding sequence is TGTGCCAGCAGTAGACAGAGGAGCTCCTACGAGCAGTACTTC.

This clonotype was found many times. The J gene is TRBJ2-7, the V gene TRBV20-1; tentatively, D is TRBD2 (6 bases). V lost 2 bases to trimming and J lost 2 bases, with 10 bases between them. This CDR3 has 13 residues. Germline values: CDR1 DFQATT, CDR2 SNEGSKA (reference sequence). The DNA for the CDR3 is TGCAGTGCTAGATTCGGGGGTACCTACGAGCAGTACTTC. This encodes CSARFGGTYEQYF.

This clonotype was observed many times. This rearrangement joins TRBV2 to TRBJ2-1, with D unresolved. Germline values: CDR1 SNHLY, CDR2 FYNNEI. The CDR3 runs to 13 residues. Trimming removed 3 bases from V and 5 bases from J, with 8 bases in between. The CDR3 spells CASSEPNNNEQFF. The DNA of the CDR3 is TGTGCCAGCAGTGAGCCTAACAACAATGAGCAGTTCTTC.

As DNA, the CDR3 is TGTGCCAGCAGCCCGGAAGCGTCCCTTAGCGGGGGGGCCGCCGGTGATACGCAGTATTTT. Translated, it gives CASSPEASLSGGAAGDTQYF. The V call is TRBV7-3, the J call TRBJ2-3; 11 nucleotides match TRBD2. V was clipped by 5 bases and J by 6 bases; unmatched bases: 22. CDR1 is SGHTA and CDR2 is FQGTGA in the germline V gene. CDR3 length equals 20 residues.

This clonotype was detected only a few times. As DNA, the CDR3 is TGTGCCAGCAGGGGTGGACAGGGTAAGGTCAATGAGCAGTTCTTC. It encodes CASRGGQGKVNEQFF. This rearrangement joins TRBV2 to TRBJ2-1, with 8 nucleotides matching TRBD1. V dropped 6 bases and J dropped 6; count of bases not matched to a gene: 10. This CDR3 has 15 amino acids. Germline V gene sequence: CDR1 SNHLY, CDR2 FYNNEI.

This clonotype was recorded many times. The chain combines TRBV21-1 with TRBJ1-5. TRBV21-1 is a pseudogene locus. This CDR3 is 15 amino acids long. The CDR3 bases are TGTGCCAGCAGCAAAAGTGATGTTCCTAATCAGCCCCAGCATTTT. It yields the protein CASSKSDVPNQPQHF.

This clonotype was picked up many times. Sequence at one end of the junction differs from germline and may be a read error. The J gene is TRBJ1-1, the V gene TRBV12-3 or TRBV12-4; D remains ambiguous. The CDR3 length is 13 residues. The CDR3 DNA reads as TGCGCCAGCAGCTTCACCCTGAACACTGAAGCTTTCTTT. It codes for CASSFTLNTEAFF.

This clonotype was seen repeatedly, ten times or more. The chain is built from TRBV5-8 and TRBJ1-5; D is possibly TRBD1 (5 bases). Looked up from germline, CDR1 is SGHTS and CDR2 is YDEGEE. Trimming removed 0 bases from V and 3 bases from J, with 10 bases in between. The CDR3 totals 15 residues. The CDR3 DNA follows: TGTGCCAGCAGCTTGGTTCGGGGGAACAATCAGCCCCAGCATTTT. Amino acid sequence: CASSLVRGNNQPQHF.

The V call is TRBV7-9, the J call TRBJ2-1; D is undetermined. Trimming cost V 11 bases and J 1 base, with 12 bases left between them. Germline assignment: CDR1 SEHNR and CDR2 FQNEAQ (reference sequence). The CDR3 has 13 residues. As DNA, the CDR3 is TGTGCCTACCGTGGGGATTCCTACAATGAGCAGTTCTTC. It is translated as CAYRGDSYNEQFF.

This rearrangement joins TRBV10-3 to TRBJ2-7; D assignment may be TRBD1 or TRBD2 (5 bases each). Trimming removed 2 bases from V and 2 bases from J, with 19 bases in between. The CDR3 extends over 17 amino acids. The germline CDR1 and CDR2 sequences are ENHRY and SYGVKD. CDR3 DNA: TGTGCCATCAGTGAGCTCAAATCGGGGCCTACGACCTACGAGCAGTACTTC. The encoded protein is CAISELKSGPTTYEQYF.

This clonotype was recorded many times. The chain has TRBV12-3 or TRBV12-4 and TRBJ2-1, with unresolved D. Trimming took 9 bases from V and 1 from J, leaving 7 bases between them. The CDR3 has 12 residues. In DNA form, the CDR3 reads TGTGCCAGTACAGATTCCTACAATGAGCAGTTCTTC. This translates into CASTDSYNEQFF.

This clonotype was seen many times. This sequence joins TRBV28 and TRBJ1-2; D gene ambiguous. Germline V CDR1 and CDR2: MDHEN, SYDVKM. The CDR3 is 18 amino acids. V gave up 4 bases and J gave up 7 bases, with 28 bases separating them. DNA for the CDR3: TGTGCCAGCAGTTCCCTATACCCCCGGGGAGGGAGAAAAGGTGGCTACACCTTC. Its translation: CASSSLYPRGGRKGGYTF.

This clonotype was seen at least ten times. The V call is TRBV28, the J call TRBJ2-7, with TRBD2 matching 9 bases. This CDR3 comprises 15 residues. After removal of 3 bases from V and 4 bases from J, the junction contained 7 bases not matched to a gene. CDR1 and CDR2 (germline): MDHEN, SYDVKM. As DNA, the CDR3 is TGTGCCAGCAGTTTTGGCGGGACTAGCCTTTACGAGCAGTACTTC. The encoded protein is CASSFGGTSLYEQYF.

This clonotype was observed many times. This sequence joins TRBV20-1 and TRBJ2-5, with D maybe TRBD2 (7 bases). Trimming took off 3 bases at V and 5 bases at J, with 16 bases between the two ends. This CDR3 spans 14 amino acids. Germline lookup yields CDR1 DFQATT and CDR2 SNEGSKA (reference sequence). CDR3 DNA: TGCAGTGCTAGCGGGGGGCTAGGTAGGGAGACCCAGTACTTC. This codes for CSASGGLGRETQYF.

In regard to this clonotype: This may be a read error: a much more frequent sequence differs by one nucleotide. The gene calls are TRBV5-1 and TRBJ2-1, with D perhaps TRBD2 (6 bases). Trimming stripped 4 bases from V and 5 bases from J, with 13 bases between. The CDR3 consists of 14 residues. Germline assignment: CDR1 SGHRS and CDR2 YFSETQ. The CDR3 is CASSPLAAHNEQFF. CDR3 DNA sequence: TGCGCCAGCAGCCCTTTAGCGGCGCACAATGAGCAGTTCTTC.

This clonotype has ten or more counts. The chain joins TRBV28 to TRBJ2-7; D gene uncertain. Germline-derived CDR1 and CDR2 are MDHEN and SYDVKM. There are 16 residues in the CDR3. V lost 5 bases to trimming and J lost 3 bases, with 20 bases between them. Written as DNA, the CDR3 is TGTGCCAGCAGTCCAGCCCGCGACAAGTCGGGCTACGAGCAGTACTTC. Translation: CASSPARDKSGYEQYF.